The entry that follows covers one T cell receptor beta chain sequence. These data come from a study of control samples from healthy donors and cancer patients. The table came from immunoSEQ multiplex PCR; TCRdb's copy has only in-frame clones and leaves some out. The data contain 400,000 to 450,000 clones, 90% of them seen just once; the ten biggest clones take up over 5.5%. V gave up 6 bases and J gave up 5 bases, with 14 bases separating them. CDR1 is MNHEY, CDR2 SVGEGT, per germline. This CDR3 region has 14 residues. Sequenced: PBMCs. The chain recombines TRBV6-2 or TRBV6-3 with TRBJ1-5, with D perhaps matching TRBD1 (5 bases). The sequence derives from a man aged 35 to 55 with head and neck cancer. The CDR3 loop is CASSSGAPHQPQHF. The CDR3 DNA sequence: TGTGCCAGCAGCTCCGGGGCCCCCCATCAGCCCCAGCATTTT.